The 3 T cell receptor beta chains below were found in one sample sequenced in a study of blood T cells in healthy people across ages. The use of a sample-barcoded 5' primer and a J-beta primer mix characterized a second PCR of roughly 7 to 11 cycles. TCRdb reprocessed the 5' RACE reads with MiXCR, giving one entry per CDR3 protein. The data contain 700,000 to 1,000,000 distinct CDR3 sequences, roughly 44% of them singletons. The sample consisted of blood. All receptors derive from a man aged 55 to 70 in good health.

The chain links TRBV6-1 to TRBJ1-5; 8 bases line up with TRBD1. Germline V CDR1 and CDR2: MNHNS, SASEGT. The V segment lost 6 bases and the J segment 4 bases; nucleotides outside the gene matches: 11. CDR3 length: 16 amino acids. Here the CDR3 reads CASRSRENRGNQPQHF. CDR3 DNA: TGTGCCAGCAGAAGTAGAGAAAACAGGGGGAATCAGCCCCAGCATTTT.

The chain recombines TRBV7-2 with TRBJ2-7; tentatively, D is TRBD1 (6 bases). The CDR3 is made up of 17 amino acids. Germline loops: CDR1 SGHTA, CDR2 FQGNSA. Trimming cost V 5 bases and J 3 bases, with 23 bases left between them. This CDR3 is CASSNQWTAKDNYEQYF. The CDR3 DNA reads TGTGCCAGCAGCAACCAGTGGACAGCAAAGGACAACTACGAGCAGTACTTC.

The chain recombines TRBV5-1 with TRBJ2-1; D gene uncertain. The CDR3 totals 12 residues. The V end lost 2 bases, the J end lost 11 bases, and 11 bases lay between the germline ends. Germline loops: CDR1 SGHRS, CDR2 YFSETQ. This CDR3 is CASSFQVDKQFF. As DNA, the CDR3 is TGCGCCAGCAGCTTCCAGGTCGATAAGCAGTTCTTC.